These 23 T cell receptor beta chains were all obtained from the same sample, sequenced in a study of vaccination and CD4 T cells after COVID-19. Their recognized antigens are unknown. The sample's treatment: roughly 11-day PBMC culture with coronavirus spike peptide pools or control peptides (ViraFEST assay). Oncomine TCR Beta short-read sequencing was applied to DNA from cultured CD4+ T cells. MiXCR, run by TCRdb on the PCR reads, gives a single entry per CDR3 protein. The sample yields about 10,000 distinct CDR3 sequences, 45% to 70% seen once. Material: CD4+ T cells from blood, cultured in vitro. The receptor source for this set is a human donor who had recovered from COVID-19.

The chain combines TRBV29-1 with TRBJ2-3; 7 nucleotides match TRBD1. The CDR3 is made up of 12 amino acids. Trimming removed 7 bases from V and 1 base from J; junction bases left unmatched: 2. Germline CDR1 and CDR2: SQVTM and ANQGSEA. CDR3 amino acids: CSGGTGTDTQYF. The CDR3 DNA follows: TGCAGCGGTGGGACAGGCACAGATACGCAGTATTTT.

The chain recombines TRBV7-9 with TRBJ2-1; D perhaps matches TRBD1 (6 bases). Trimming cost V 5 bases and J 7 bases, with 21 bases left between them. From germline, CDR1 is SEHNR and CDR2 FQNEAQ (reference sequence). The CDR3 sequence is 16 residues long. The CDR3, as DNA: TGTGCCAGCAGCCCAGTGGGCTCCAGGGGATCTAATGAGCAGTTCTTC. Amino acids: CASSPVGSRGSNEQFF. The variable domain in full, completed from reference TRBV7-9 and TRBJ2-1, reads DTGVSQNPRHKITKRGQNVTFRCDPISEHNRLYWYRQTLGQGPEFLTYFQNEAQLEKSRLLSDRFSAERPKGSFSTLEIQRTEQGDSAMYLCASSPVGSRGSNEQFFGPGTRLTVL.

V is TRBV6-2 or TRBV6-3 and J is TRBJ2-7; D is ambiguous. V was shortened by 6 bases and J by 2 bases, with 8 bases between the two germline ends. The CDR3 has 12 residues. Germline V gene sequence: CDR1 MNHEY, CDR2 SVGEGT. CDR3 sequence (DNA): TGTGCCAGCAGGGGCAGTCCCTACGAGCAGTACTTC. Translated, it gives CASRGSPYEQYF.

The rearrangement joins TRBV21-1 to TRBJ1-4; TRBD1 is taken as the D call from the table, unchecked against the DNA. TRBV21-1 is described as a pseudogene. This CDR3 region has 13 residues. CDR3 nucleotide sequence: TGTGCCAGCACAGGGGGACAGGTGTACAAACTGTTTTTT. Protein product: CASTGGQVYKLFF.

This clonotype was observed a handful of times. This chain uses TRBV20-1 with TRBJ2-5; the D gene is possibly TRBD2 (5 bases). The germline V and J ends were trimmed by 1 base and 4 bases, with 13 bases remaining between them. The CDR3 contains 14 residues. The germline V gene has CDR1 DFQATT and CDR2 SNEGSKA (reference sequence). This CDR3 reads CSARAPEGLETQYF. CDR3 sequence (DNA): TGCAGTGCTAGAGCTCCCGAGGGCCTAGAGACCCAGTACTTC.

This rearrangement joins TRBV24-1 to TRBJ1-4; 7 bases agree with TRBD1. Per the germline V gene, CDR1 is KGHDR and CDR2 is SFDVKD. J gave up 7 bases and V 4 bases, and 5 bases lay outside the gene matches. The CDR3 has 14 amino acids. The CDR3 spells CATSDSGQAEKLFF. The CDR3, as DNA: TGTGCCACCAGTGACTCCGGACAGGCTGAAAAACTGTTTTTT.

The table lists this clonotype with a few counts. This chain links TRBV10-3 with TRBJ1-1, with 8 bases fitting TRBD1. In germline, CDR1 is ENHRY, CDR2 SYGVKD. This CDR3 comprises 14 residues. Trimming cost V 3 bases and J 5 bases; bases outside gene matches: 5. The CDR3 DNA reads as TGTGCCATCAGTGATCAGGGGGCATGGACTGAAGCTTTCTTT. It encodes CAISDQGAWTEAFF.

The chain joins TRBV2 to TRBJ1-1; D remains unclear. V lost 8 bases and J lost 0, with 19 bases in between. There are 16 residues in the CDR3. Germline V CDR1 and CDR2: SNHLY, FYNNEI. CDR3 amino acids: CASGANLGLLNTEAFF. The DNA of the CDR3 is TGTGCCAGCGGCGCTAATCTCGGACTGCTGAACACTGAAGCTTTCTTT.

The rearrangement links TRBV29-1 to TRBJ1-4; no clear D gene. The germline CDR1 and CDR2 sequences are SQVTM and ANQGSEA. Trimming pared 2 bases from V and 8 bases from J, leaving 33 bases between. The CDR3 runs to 20 residues. The CDR3 loop is CSVEQGYKQEYFVRAEKLFF. The CDR3 DNA sequence: TGCAGCGTTGAACAAGGTTACAAGCAGGAATACTTTGTGAGGGCCGAAAAACTGTTTTTT.

This clonotype has a handful of counts. CDR3 sequence: CSARPTVNYGYTF. As DNA, the CDR3 is TGCAGTGCTAGACCTACAGTCAACTATGGCTACACCTTC. This chain links TRBV20-1 with TRBJ1-2; no definite D call. The CDR3 has 13 amino acids. Germline V gene sequence: CDR1 DFQATT, CDR2 SNEGSKA (reference sequence). V dropped 2 bases and J dropped 2 bases, with 9 bases sitting between them.

J is TRBJ2-3 and V is TRBV10-3, with 8 bases lining up with TRBD2. Germline CDR1 is ENHRY and CDR2 is SYGVKD. This CDR3 contains 14 residues. The V segment lost 11 bases and the J segment 2 bases; nucleotides outside the gene matches: 9. CDR3 amino acids: CAARAGDNTDTQYF. The DNA of the CDR3 is TGTGCCGCCCGAGCGGGGGACAACACAGATACGCAGTATTTT.

The rearrangement links TRBV27 to TRBJ1-1; the D is unclear. The length of the CDR3 is 14 residues. Trimming took 1 base from V and 5 from J, leaving 11 bases between them. From germline, CDR1 is MNHEY and CDR2 SMNVEV (reference sequence). The CDR3 loop reads CASSLYAPSTEAFF. The CDR3 region has the DNA TGTGCCAGCAGTTTATACGCCCCGTCGACTGAAGCTTTCTTT.

The V gene is TRBV25-1, the J gene TRBJ1-1, with D hard to call. The CDR3 has 15 amino acids. V was clipped by 4 bases and J by 3 bases, with 15 bases between them. Per germline, CDR1 MGHDK and CDR2 SYGVNS. The CDR3 nucleotides are TGTGCCAGCAGTGGCGAGACGCCTATATACACTGAAGCTTTCTTT. Translated: CASSGETPIYTEAFF.

The chain links TRBV5-6 to TRBJ2-5; D unclear. The V gene's germline CDR1 is SGHDT and CDR2 YYEEEE. V was shortened by 5 bases and J by 1 base, with 6 bases between the two germline ends. There are 12 residues in the CDR3. The CDR3 DNA follows: TGTGCCAGCAGTTTCGGCCAAGAGACCCAGTACTTC. This gives the protein CASSFGQETQYF.

V gene TRBV2 combines with J gene TRBJ1-6; D ambiguous. CDR1 and CDR2 from the germline V gene are SNHLY and FYNNEI. The CDR3 has 13 residues. V lost 3 bases, J lost 7 bases, and 7 bases lay in between. The CDR3, as DNA: TGTGCCAGCAGTGACAGTCCAAATTCACCCCTCCACTTT. Translating gives CASSDSPNSPLHF.

V gene TRBV2 combines with J gene TRBJ2-2, with D possibly called TRBD1 or TRBD2 (5 bases each). The germline gives CDR1 SNHLY, CDR2 FYNNEI. Trimming stripped 8 bases from V and 4 bases from J, with 23 bases between. The length of the CDR3 is 17 residues. The CDR3 here is CASRDRPGAGPTGELFF. In DNA, the CDR3 is TGTGCCAGCCGGGATCGTCCTGGGGCAGGGCCCACCGGGGAGCTGTTTTTT. The full variable domain, rest sourced from reference TRBV2 and TRBJ2-2, is EPEVTQTPSHQVTQMGQEVILRCVPISNHLYFYWYRQILGQKVEFLVSFYNNEISEKSEIFDDQFSVERPDGSNFTLKIRSTKLEDSAMYFCASRDRPGAGPTGELFFGEGSRLTVL.

The V gene is TRBV5-4, the J gene TRBJ1-1; 7 nucleotides match TRBD1. CDR1 and CDR2 (germline): SGHNT, YYREEE (reference sequence). V trimming: 0 bases; J trimming: 6 bases; junction bases outside the gene matches: 2. The CDR3 sequence is 13 residues long. The chain's CDR3 is CASSLGGQAEAFF. In nucleotides, the CDR3 is TGTGCCAGCAGCTTGGGAGGACAGGCTGAAGCTTTCTTT.

This clonotype was observed a few times. In nucleotides, the CDR3 is TGCAGTGCGGGACCAGGGGGCAATCAGCCCCAGCATTTT. It encodes CSAGPGGNQPQHF. V gene TRBV20-1 combines with J gene TRBJ1-5; a possible D gene is TRBD1 (6 bases). Germline V lookup: CDR1 DFQATT, CDR2 SNEGSKA (reference sequence). V lost 6 bases, J lost 2 bases, and 11 bases lay in between. CDR3 size: 13 residues.

This clonotype occurred a few times. The CDR3 spells CASKSNTEAFF. CDR3 sequence (DNA): TGTGCCAGCAAGTCGAACACTGAAGCTTTCTTT. This chain joins TRBV6-1 and TRBJ1-1, with D unclear. The germline V and J ends were trimmed by 7 bases and 1 base, with 4 bases remaining between them. Looked up from germline, CDR1 is MNHNS and CDR2 is SASEGT. This CDR3 contains 11 residues.

The chain joins TRBV24-1 to TRBJ2-1; possibly TRBD1 for D (6 bases). Trimming cost V 2 bases and J 5 bases, with 18 bases left between them. The CDR3 sequence is 17 residues long. Germline V gene sequence: CDR1 KGHDR, CDR2 SFDVKD. The CDR3 protein is CATSDSMGAGAHNEQFF. Written as DNA, the CDR3 is TGTGCCACCAGTGATTCTATGGGGGCAGGAGCCCACAATGAGCAGTTCTTC.

The rearrangement links TRBV20-1 to TRBJ1-2; D possibly corresponds to TRBD1 (5 bases). The CDR3 has 16 residues. V lost 2 bases to trimming and J lost 0 bases, with 16 bases between them. CDR1 and CDR2 (germline): DFQATT, SNEGSKA (reference sequence). CDR3 protein: CSARLDPGLSNYGYTF. The CDR3 DNA reads TGCAGTGCTAGACTGGACCCGGGACTCTCTAACTATGGCTACACCTTC.

The chain carries TRBV10-3 and TRBJ1-6; TRBD1 is a possible D gene (6 bases). Germline CDR1 and CDR2: ENHRY and SYGVKD. Trimming took 8 bases from V and 13 from J, leaving 18 bases between them. The CDR3 contains 13 residues. DNA for the CDR3: TGTGCCATCGGGGGGTCCCGGGGGGCTCCCCTCCACTTT. The encoded protein is CAIGGSRGAPLHF.

The table lists this clonotype with a count of one. The chain employs TRBV12-3 or TRBV12-4 and TRBJ2-1; 11 positions agree with TRBD2. J gave up 8 bases and V 3 bases, and 12 bases lay outside the gene matches. The CDR3 has 17 residues. Here the CDR3 reads CASSFGVLAGGPHEQFF. The CDR3, as DNA: TGTGCCAGCAGTTTCGGAGTCTTAGCGGGAGGGCCCCATGAGCAGTTCTTC.